One sample yielded the 9 T cell receptor beta chains listed below, sequenced in a study of T cells in Graves' hyperthyroidism and ophthalmopathy. TCR beta CDR3 regions were amplified from RNA transcripts. HTBI primers were used for first-round RT-PCR of the TCR CDR3. TCRdb fed the multiplex PCR reads into MiXCR, producing one record per CDR3 protein. This sample has 600,000 to 850,000 distinct CDR3 sequences, with 18% found just once. Sequenced material: blood. These receptors were taken from a woman between 45 and 60 years old with Graves' hyperthyroidism that later progressed to Graves' ophthalmopathy.

To note about this clonotype: One end of the junction varies from germline; a read error may be responsible. The CDR3 here is CASPPPGNGGYTF. The CDR3 DNA reads TGTGCCAGCCCACCGCCGGGGAACGGTGGCTACACCTTC. The V and J genes are TRBV18 and TRBJ1-2, with D hard to call. CDR1 KGHSH and CDR2 LQKENI come from the germline V gene. This CDR3 is 13 amino acids long.

The chain links TRBV5-8 to TRBJ1-5; TRBD1 matches 10 bases. Losses at the gene ends were 4 bases for V and 6 bases for J; bases not matched to a gene: 7. Germline V CDR1 and CDR2: SGHTS, YDEGEE. The CDR3 is made up of 15 amino acids. CDR3 amino acids: CASSAGTGVVQPQHF. For the CDR3, the DNA is TGTGCCAGCAGCGCCGGGACAGGGGTTGTTCAGCCCCAGCATTTT.

This clonotype was observed a few times. CDR3 nucleotides: TGTGCCAGCAGCTTAGGGTCCGCGGACAGGAACACAGATACGCAGTATTTT. Residues: CASSLGSADRNTDTQYF. The J gene is TRBJ2-3, the V gene TRBV7-9, with TRBD1 matching over 7 bases. The length of the CDR3 is 17 residues. With 1 base clipped from V and 2 bases from J, the junction kept 9 bases outside the gene matches. CDR1 and CDR2 from the germline V gene are SEHNR and FQNEAQ (reference sequence).

This clonotype has a count of ten or more. The rearrangement joins TRBV7-2 to TRBJ1-1, with 9 positions matching TRBD1. V lost 5 bases, J lost 9 bases, and 7 bases stayed unmatched. In germline, CDR1 is SGHTA, CDR2 FQGNSA. This CDR3 has 13 amino acids. This CDR3 reads CASSPDRGFKAFF. The CDR3 DNA is TGTGCCAGCAGCCCAGACAGGGGGTTCAAAGCTTTCTTT.

This clonotype was seen a few times. V gene TRBV27 combines with J gene TRBJ2-7, with unresolved D. Trimming took off 4 bases at V and 3 bases at J, with 13 bases between the two ends. The CDR3 totals 14 residues. Germline V gene data show CDR1 as MNHEY and CDR2 as SMNVEV (reference sequence). The CDR3 protein is CASSYRRHYYEQYF. The CDR3 nucleotides read TGTGCCAGCAGTTACCGTAGGCACTACTACGAGCAGTACTTC.

This clonotype came up many times. This rearrangement joins TRBV10-3 to TRBJ2-3; D remains unclear. The CDR3 consists of 12 residues. V shed 9 bases and J shed 2 bases, with 9 bases lying between them. CDR1 and CDR2 (germline): ENHRY, SYGVKD. As DNA, the CDR3 is TGTGCCATTAAGTCGCTCACAGATACGCAGTATTTT. This codes for CAIKSLTDTQYF.

Many counts were recorded for this clonotype. The chain recombines TRBV3-1 with TRBJ2-4, with 7 bases aligning to TRBD1. Germline V CDR1 and CDR2: LGHDT, YNNKEL (reference sequence). This CDR3 spans 16 amino acids. The ends lost 3 bases at V and 6 bases at J; junction bases unmatched: 11. CDR3 coding DNA: TGTGCCAGCAGCCAGGAAGGGGGCGCAATCAGAAACATTCAGTACTTC. Protein product: CASSQEGGAIRNIQYF.

This clonotype was observed a few times. The chain recombines TRBV5-4 with TRBJ1-1; 9 bases line up with TRBD1. The trim removed 1 base at V and 0 bases at J, leaving 10 bases unmatched. The V gene's germline CDR1 is SGHNT and CDR2 YYREEE (reference sequence). The CDR3 covers 18 residues. The CDR3 reads CASSLWRDRDLMNTEAFF. The CDR3 nucleotides are TGTGCCAGCAGCTTGTGGCGGGACAGGGATTTAATGAACACTGAAGCTTTCTTT. The full variable domain, rest sourced from reference TRBV5-4 and TRBJ1-1, is ETGVTQSPTHLIKTRGQQVTLRCSSQSGHNTVSWYQQALGQGPQFIFQYYREEENGRGNFPPRFSGLQFPNYSSELNVNALELDDSALYLCASSLWRDRDLMNTEAFFGQGTRLTVV.

Many counts were recorded for this clonotype. The V gene is TRBV7-9, the J gene TRBJ2-5; 7 nucleotides align to TRBD2. Germline V CDR1 and CDR2: SEHNR, FQNEAQ (reference sequence). J was trimmed by 2 bases and V by 2 bases; bases with no gene match: 5. CDR3 length: 15 amino acids. The CDR3 DNA reads as TGTGCCAGCAGCTTAACCGGGAGGAGGCAAGAGACCCAGTACTTC. It codes for CASSLTGRRQETQYF.